The text below deals with one T cell receptor beta chain. Per the original data handling: Reference gene primers were amplified, and this amplification served to estimate nucleated cell counts. TCRdb's copy holds only in-frame clones and misses some; the assay was immunoSEQ multiplex PCR. The V and J calls and clone size were taken over from that table, and D and trimming were inferred from the DNA. This sample has more than 90,000 clones, with around 85% found just once. The record originates from a study of blood T cell repertoires in COVID-19. Study-wide context: In each case, the material was cDNA or gDNA derived from T cells, B-cell-depleted T cells, or PBMCs.

J lost 1 base, V lost 4 bases, and 10 bases had no gene match. Looked up from germline, CDR1 is LGHDT and CDR2 is YNNKEL (reference sequence). CDR3 length: 18 residues. V and J are TRBV3-1 (or the pseudogene TRBV3-2) and TRBJ2-3, with 11 bases lining up with TRBD1. Source material: peripheral blood. The origin of this receptor is a man aged 50 or older with acute or convalescent COVID-19. The CDR3 DNA is TGTGCCAGCAGCCGGGACAGGGGGACATCGCCCGGCACAGATACGCAGTATTTT. This encodes CASSRDRGTSPGTDTQYF.